This T cell receptor (beta chain) came from a study of lymphopenia after photon versus proton radiotherapy. The CDR3 contains 16 residues. J lost 0 bases, V lost 0 bases, and 0 bases had no gene match. Per the germline V gene, CDR1 is MRHNA and CDR2 is SNTAGT. This clone was counted only a few times. Generated by immunoSEQ multiplex PCR, the TCRdb table keeps only in-frame clones and is missing some. The sample includes roughly 14,000 clones, around 86% of them seen just once. J is TRBJ2-1 and V is TRBV6-4, with TRBD2 matching over 9 bases. Sequencing used peripheral blood, obtained from a patient treated with proton-based radiotherapy. The sequence was collected from an older man with pancreatic cancer. CDR3 in amino acids: CASSDSRGGSYNEQFF. In DNA, the CDR3 is TGTGCCAGCAGTGACTCGCGGGGGGGCTCCTACAATGAGCAGTTCTTC.